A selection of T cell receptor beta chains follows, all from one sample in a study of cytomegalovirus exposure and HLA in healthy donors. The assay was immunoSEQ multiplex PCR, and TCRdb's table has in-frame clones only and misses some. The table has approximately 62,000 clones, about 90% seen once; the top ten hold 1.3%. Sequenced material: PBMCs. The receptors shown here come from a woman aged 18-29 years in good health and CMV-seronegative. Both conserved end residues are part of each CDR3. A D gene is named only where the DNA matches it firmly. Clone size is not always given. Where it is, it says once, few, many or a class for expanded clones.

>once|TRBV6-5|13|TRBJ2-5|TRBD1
CASSYAGGETQYF
TGTGCCAGCAGTTACGCAGGGGGCGAGACCCAGTACTTC
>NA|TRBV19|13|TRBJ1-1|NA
CASSTDRGTEAFF
TGTGCCAGTAGTACAGACCGGGGGACTGAAGCTTTCTTT
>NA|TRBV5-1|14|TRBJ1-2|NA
CASSLGWGQYGYTF
TGCGCCAGCAGCTTGGGGTGGGGGCAGTATGGCTACACCTTC
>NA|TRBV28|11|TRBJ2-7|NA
CASSPGYEQYF
TGTGCCAGCAGTCCCGGGTACGAGCAGTACTTC
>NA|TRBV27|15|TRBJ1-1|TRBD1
CASSLGTAGNTEAFF
TGTGCCAGCAGTTTAGGGACAGCAGGGAACACTGAAGCTTTCTTT
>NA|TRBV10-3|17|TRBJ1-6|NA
CAISEVSGYTYNSPLHF
TGTGCCATCAGTGAGGTATCAGGGTACACCTATAATTCACCCCTCCACTTT
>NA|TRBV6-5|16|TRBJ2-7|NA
CASSYSRDLSSYEQYF
TGTGCCAGCAGTTATTCCCGGGACTTGAGCTCCTACGAGCAGTACTTC
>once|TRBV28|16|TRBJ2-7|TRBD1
CASSQPGQEIWGEQYF
TGTGCCAGCAGCCAACCGGGACAGGAGATTTGGGGGGAGCAGTACTTC
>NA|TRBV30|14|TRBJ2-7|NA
CAWSPRVIFYEQYF
TGTGCCTGGAGTCCCCGAGTCATCTTTTACGAGCAGTACTTC
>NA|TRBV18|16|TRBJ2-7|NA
CASSPPVGGRPYEQYF
TGTGCCAGCTCACCCCCGGTGGGGGGAAGGCCCTACGAGCAGTACTTC
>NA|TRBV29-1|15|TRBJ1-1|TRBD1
CSLMGPGQALPEAFF
TGCAGCCTCATGGGGCCCGGACAGGCCCTACCTGAAGCTTTCTTT